The 21 T cell receptor beta chains below all came from one sample that was sequenced in a study of molecular identifiers for immune sequencing clone quantification. TCRdb reanalysed the PCR reads using MiXCR and keeps one entry per CDR3 protein. The table lists approximately 500,000 distinct CDR3 sequences, about a fifth of them singletons, with more than 0.8% in the top ten. Sequences were obtained from naive CD8+ T cells from blood, with Jurkat cell RNA spiked in. Subset noted: FACS-sorted CD8+CD4-CCR7+CD45RA+ naive T cells. These receptors all come from a human donor in good health. Some libraries in this study had Jurkat cell RNA spiked in.

Concerning this clonotype: This may be a read error: a much more frequent sequence differs by one nucleotide. V gene TRBV18 combines with J gene TRBJ2-3, with 10 positions matching TRBD2. V trimming: 1 base; J trimming: 4 bases; junction bases outside the gene matches: 5. The length of the CDR3 is 16 residues. Germline V lookup: CDR1 KGHSH, CDR2 LQKENI. The CDR3 sequence: CASSPRLAGVADTQYF. For the CDR3, the DNA is TGTGCCAGCTCACCACGGCTAGCGGGAGTCGCAGATACGCAGTATTTT. The full variable domain, rest sourced from reference TRBV18 and TRBJ2-3, is NAGVMQNPRHLVRRRGQEARLRCSPMKGHSHVYWYRQLPEEGLKFMVYLQKENIIDESGMPKERFSAEFPKEGPSILRIQQVVRGDSAAYFCASSPRLAGVADTQYFGPGTRLTVL.

This clonotype was observed many times. The J gene is TRBJ2-7, the V gene TRBV20-1; D may be TRBD1 (6 bases). Germline values: CDR1 DFQATT, CDR2 SNEGSKA (reference sequence). This CDR3 region has 14 residues. V was trimmed by 5 bases and J by 0 bases, leaving 14 bases between them. CDR3 in amino acids: CSAPQGRRSYEQYF. The CDR3 region has the DNA TGCAGTGCTCCTCAGGGGCGACGCTCCTACGAGCAGTACTTC.

This clonotype came up many times. The chain is built from TRBV27 and TRBJ2-3; 9 bases are a match to TRBD2. From germline, CDR1 is MNHEY and CDR2 SMNVEV (reference sequence). The CDR3 runs 16 residues. Losses at the gene ends were 5 bases for V and 4 bases for J; bases not matched to a gene: 10. The CDR3 DNA sequence: TGTGCCAGCAGTCCTCAGGGAGCGGGGGGCCCAGATACGCAGTATTTT. Its translation: CASSPQGAGGPDTQYF.

The rearrangement links TRBV7-9 to TRBJ2-7; tentative D call: TRBD2 (6 bases). The CDR3 loop spans 15 amino acids. The V and J ends lost 1 base and 2 bases respectively, with 12 bases between them. Looked up from germline, CDR1 is SEHNR and CDR2 is FQNEAQ (reference sequence). The DNA of the CDR3 is TGTGCCAGCAGCTTAGGTTCCGGGGGTCCCTACGAGCAGTACTTC. Its translation: CASSLGSGGPYEQYF.

This clonotype was observed at least ten times. The rearrangement links TRBV5-8 to TRBJ2-7; possibly TRBD1 for D (5 bases). The ends were cut back, 7 bases at V and 5 bases at J, with 25 bases in the middle. Germline loops: CDR1 SGHTS, CDR2 YDEGEE. CDR3 length: 16 residues. The CDR3 DNA reads TGTGCCAGCTATCATCCCCCGAGACAGACTCCTAACGAGCAGTACTTC. Protein product: CASYHPPRQTPNEQYF.

About this clonotype: The junction does not match germline at one end; this may be a read error. V gene TRBV11-3 combines with J gene TRBJ2-7, with D possibly TRBD1 on 5 matching bases. Germline loops: CDR1 SGHNT, CDR2 YENEEA. The CDR3 contains 13 residues. The CDR3 coding sequence is TGTGCCAGCAGCTTTGGGTGGGGCTACGAGCGGTACTTC. It codes for CASSFGWGYERYF.

Details on this clonotype: Since a much larger clone is just one base distant, this may be a read error. This chain links TRBV4-1 with TRBJ1-1; 10 bases line up with TRBD1. This CDR3 has 18 residues. The germline gives CDR1 MGHRA, CDR2 YSYEKL. CDR3 residues: CASSQDPGQGHDNTEALF. The CDR3 region has the DNA TGCGCCAGCAGCCAAGACCCGGGACAGGGGCATGACAACACTGAAGCTCTCTTT.

In this sample, this clonotype turned up many times. CDR3 sequence reads: CASSQDRMYEQYF. In DNA form, the CDR3 reads TGTGCCAGCAGCCAAGACCGAATGTACGAGCAGTACTTC. The rearrangement joins TRBV4-2 to TRBJ2-7, with unresolved D. The ends were cut back, 0 bases at V and 4 bases at J, with 7 bases in the middle. The CDR3 sequence is 13 residues long. The V gene's germline CDR1 is LGHNA and CDR2 YNFKEQ.

In its sample, this clonotype was seen many times. This rearrangement joins TRBV27 to TRBJ2-3; possible D gene TRBD2, 5 bases. Germline V lookup: CDR1 MNHEY, CDR2 SMNVEV (reference sequence). The CDR3 consists of 14 residues. V was clipped by 6 bases and J by 2 bases, with 12 bases between them. DNA of the CDR3: TGTGCCAGCAGCCGGGATGATATCACAGATACGCAGTATTTT. The encoded protein is CASSRDDITDTQYF.

This clonotype has at least ten counts. V gene TRBV28 combines with J gene TRBJ2-3; tentatively, D is TRBD2 (6 bases). This CDR3 has 15 residues. Germline V CDR1 and CDR2: MDHEN, SYDVKM. Between the trimmed V and J ends, which lost 6 bases and 1 base, there was a span of 14 bases. CDR3 DNA sequence: TGTGCCAGCAGGCTGTTGAGGGAGGGCACAGATACGCAGTATTTT. Translating it yields CASRLLREGTDTQYF. Complete variable domain (other parts from reference TRBV28 and TRBJ2-3): DVKVTQSSRYLVKRTGEKVFLECVQDMDHENMFWYRQDPGLGLRLIYFSYDVKMKEKGDIPEGYSVSREKKERFSLILESASTNQTSMYLCASRLLREGTDTQYFGPGTRLTVL.

This clonotype was seen at least ten times. The J gene is TRBJ2-3, the V gene TRBV29-1; 9 bases fit TRBD2. The V gene's germline CDR1 is SQVTM and CDR2 ANQGSEA. J gave up 1 base and V 1 base, and 0 bases lay outside the gene matches. The CDR3 extends over 14 amino acids. This CDR3 reads CSVEGTSGTDTQYF. The CDR3 DNA sequence: TGCAGCGTTGAAGGGACTAGCGGCACAGATACGCAGTATTTT.

This chain uses TRBV6-2 or TRBV6-3 with TRBJ2-7; weak D call: TRBD1 (6 bases). CDR1 is MNHEY and CDR2 is SVGEGT in the germline V gene. V lost 3 bases and J 7 bases, leaving 13 bases between the germline ends. The CDR3 spans 13 residues. CDR3 DNA sequence: TGTGCCAGCAGTTATCAGGGGCCGGGGGAGCAGTACTTC. It specifies CASSYQGPGEQYF.

Many counts were recorded for this clonotype. V is TRBV4-3 and J is TRBJ2-2, with 8 bases matching TRBD1. This CDR3 contains 14 residues. V lost 1 base, J lost 6 bases, and 1 base stayed unmatched. The germline gives CDR1 LGHNA, CDR2 YSLEER. CDR3 coding DNA: TGCGCCAGCAGCCAAGGGACAGGGCCCGGGGAGCTGTTTTTT. Its protein product is CASSQGTGPGELFF.

This clonotype was detected only a few times. V gene TRBV12-5 combines with J gene TRBJ2-1; D may be TRBD1 (6 bases). Germline V gene lookup returns CDR1 LGHNT and CDR2 FRNRAP. This CDR3 region has 19 residues. V was trimmed by 2 bases and J by 4 bases, leaving 24 bases between them. DNA of the CDR3: TGTGCTAGTGGTTTGCTACCTAGGCGAAGGACAGACGTGTACAATGAGCAGTTCTTC. It codes for CASGLLPRRRTDVYNEQFF.

This clonotype was detected only a few times. J is TRBJ1-4 and V is TRBV15; 8 bases match TRBD1. This CDR3 has 17 amino acids. Germline V gives CDR1 LNHNV, CDR2 YYDKDF (reference sequence). V trimming: 3 bases; J trimming: 3 bases; junction bases outside the gene matches: 9. CDR3 amino acids: CATSSPWETGANEKLFF. The CDR3 nucleotides read TGTGCCACCAGCAGCCCATGGGAGACAGGGGCTAATGAAAAACTGTTTTTT.

This clonotype was recorded at least ten times. At one end the junction does not follow the germline gene, possibly because of a read error. The chain couples TRBV6-6 to TRBJ1-4; D unclear. Germline values: CDR1 MNHNY, CDR2 SVGAGI (reference sequence). The CDR3 loop spans 13 amino acids. CDR3 loop: CASSFWTNEKLFF. The CDR3, as DNA: TGTGCCAGCAGTTTTTGGACTAACGAAAAACTGTTTTTT.

This chain joins TRBV6-5 and TRBJ2-3; TRBD1 aligns across 9 bases. The CDR3 runs to 14 residues. The ends lost 4 bases at V and 5 bases at J; junction bases unmatched: 4. Germline CDR1 is MNHEY and CDR2 is SVGAGI. The CDR3 coding sequence is TGTGCCAGCAGTTCACAGGGGGCTCAAGATACGCAGTATTTT. This codes for CASSSQGAQDTQYF.

V usage is TRBV6-4 and J usage is TRBJ1-2; no clear D. Germline CDR1 and CDR2: MRHNA and SNTAGT. The V gene lost 0 bases and the J gene lost 4 bases, with 6 bases spanning the gap. CDR3 size: 13 residues. The CDR3 sequence is CASSDSIGYGYTF. Written as DNA, the CDR3 is TGTGCCAGCAGTGACTCGATAGGCTATGGCTACACCTTC.

This clonotype was found many times. The chain carries TRBV7-2 and TRBJ2-1, with D possibly TRBD2 on 6 matching bases. The CDR3 consists of 19 residues. Germline CDR1 SGHTA, CDR2 FQGNSA. Trimming pared 6 bases from V and 5 bases from J, leaving 29 bases between. CDR3 in amino acids: CASRPAYSVLARLDNEQFF. Here the CDR3 DNA reads TGTGCCAGCAGGCCCGCTTACTCAGTACTAGCTCGTCTAGACAATGAGCAGTTCTTC.

As to this clonotype: One end of the junction is discordant with germline, which a read error may explain. This chain uses TRBV7-9 with TRBJ2-1; the D is unclear. Germline CDR1 is SEHNR and CDR2 is FQNEAQ (reference sequence). This CDR3 is 17 amino acids long. CDR3 sequence (DNA): TGTGCCAGCAGCTCCAAAAGAGATACCGGCTCCTACAGTGAGCAGTTCTTC. Translation gives CASSSKRDTGSYSEQFF.

This clonotype was recorded at least ten times. The chain couples TRBV7-9 to TRBJ1-3; no firm D call. The CDR3 covers 13 residues. V was pared by 9 bases and J by 0 bases, with 9 bases between. The germline gives CDR1 SEHNR, CDR2 FQNEAQ (reference sequence). DNA of the CDR3: TGTGCCAGAGGAAGTCGCTCTGGAAACACCATATATTTT. As protein: CARGSRSGNTIYF.